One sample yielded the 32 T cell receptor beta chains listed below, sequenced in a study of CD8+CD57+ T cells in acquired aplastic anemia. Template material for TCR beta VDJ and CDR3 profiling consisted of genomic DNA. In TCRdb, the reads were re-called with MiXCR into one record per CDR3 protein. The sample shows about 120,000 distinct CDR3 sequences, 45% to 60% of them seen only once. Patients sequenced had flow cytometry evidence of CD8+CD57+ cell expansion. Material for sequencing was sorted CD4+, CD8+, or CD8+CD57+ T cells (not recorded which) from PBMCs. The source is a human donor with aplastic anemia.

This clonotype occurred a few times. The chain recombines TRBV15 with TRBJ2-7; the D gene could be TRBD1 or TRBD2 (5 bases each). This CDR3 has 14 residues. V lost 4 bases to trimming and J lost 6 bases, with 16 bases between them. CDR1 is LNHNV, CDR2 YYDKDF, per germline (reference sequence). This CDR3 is CATSIGDRAIEQYF. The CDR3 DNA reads TGTGCCACCAGCATAGGGGACCGGGCAATCGAGCAGTACTTC.

DNA of the CDR3: TGTGCCACCATCCCTCGGGACAGCAACCAAGAGACCCAGTACTTC. Translated: CATIPRDSNQETQYF. V is TRBV24-1 and J is TRBJ2-5, with 7 bases that match TRBD1. CDR1 and CDR2 from the germline V gene are KGHDR and SFDVKD. With 8 bases clipped from V and 0 bases from J, the junction kept 8 bases outside the gene matches. This CDR3 is 15 amino acids long.

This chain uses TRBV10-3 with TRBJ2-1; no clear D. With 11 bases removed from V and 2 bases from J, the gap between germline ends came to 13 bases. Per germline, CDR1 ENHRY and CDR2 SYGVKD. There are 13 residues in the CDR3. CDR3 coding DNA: TGTGCCTCCGAGGATACCACCTACAATGAGCAGTTCTTC. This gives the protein CASEDTTYNEQFF.

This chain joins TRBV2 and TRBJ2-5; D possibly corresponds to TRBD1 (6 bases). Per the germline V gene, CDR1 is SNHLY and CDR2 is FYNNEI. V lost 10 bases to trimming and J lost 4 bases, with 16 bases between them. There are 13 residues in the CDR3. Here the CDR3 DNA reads TGTGCCACGAGCGAGGGGGAAGGAGAGACCCAGTACTTC. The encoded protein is CATSEGEGETQYF.

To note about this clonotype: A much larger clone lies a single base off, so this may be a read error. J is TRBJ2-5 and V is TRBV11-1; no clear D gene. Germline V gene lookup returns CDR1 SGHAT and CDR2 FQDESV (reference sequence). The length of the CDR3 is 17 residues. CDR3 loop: CASSRPREQSYHETQYF. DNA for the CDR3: TGTGCCAGCAGCCGCCCCCGCGAACAATCGTACCACGAGACCCAGTACTTC. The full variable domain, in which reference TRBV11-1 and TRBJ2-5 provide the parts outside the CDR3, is EAEVAQSPRYKITEKSQAVAFWCDPISGHATLYWYRQILGQGPELLVQFQDESVVDDSQLPKDRFSAERLKGVDSTLKIQPAELGDSAMYLCASSRPREQSYHETQYFGPGTRLLVL.

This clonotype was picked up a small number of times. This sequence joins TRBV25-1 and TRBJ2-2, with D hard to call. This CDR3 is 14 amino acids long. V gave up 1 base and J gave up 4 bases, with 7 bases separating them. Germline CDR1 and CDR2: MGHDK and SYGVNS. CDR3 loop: CASSELATTGELFF. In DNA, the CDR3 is TGTGCCAGCAGTGAATTGGCGACCACCGGGGAGCTGTTTTTT. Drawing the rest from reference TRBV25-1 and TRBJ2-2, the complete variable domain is EADIYQTPRYLVIGTGKKITLECSQTMGHDKMYWYQQDPGMELHLIHYSYGVNSTEKGDLSSESTVSRIRTEHFPLTLESARPSHTSQYLCASSELATTGELFFGEGSRLTVL.

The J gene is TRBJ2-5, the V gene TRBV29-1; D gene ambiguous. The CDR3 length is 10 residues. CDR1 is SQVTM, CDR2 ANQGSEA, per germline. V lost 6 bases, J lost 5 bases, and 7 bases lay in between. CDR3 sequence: CSVAGETQYF. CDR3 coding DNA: TGCAGCGTAGCCGGGGAGACCCAGTACTTC.

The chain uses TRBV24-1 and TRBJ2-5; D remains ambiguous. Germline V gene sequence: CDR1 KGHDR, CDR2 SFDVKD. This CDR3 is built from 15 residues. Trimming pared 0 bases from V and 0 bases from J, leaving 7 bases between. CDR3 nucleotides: TGTGCCACCAGTGATTTGAACGAATACCAAGAGACCCAGTACTTC. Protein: CATSDLNEYQETQYF.

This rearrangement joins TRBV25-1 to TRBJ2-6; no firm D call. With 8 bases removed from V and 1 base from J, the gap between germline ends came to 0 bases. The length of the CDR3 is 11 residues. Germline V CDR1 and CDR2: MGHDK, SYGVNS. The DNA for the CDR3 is TGTGCCAGCTCTGGGGCCAACGTCCTGACTTTC. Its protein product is CASSGANVLTF.

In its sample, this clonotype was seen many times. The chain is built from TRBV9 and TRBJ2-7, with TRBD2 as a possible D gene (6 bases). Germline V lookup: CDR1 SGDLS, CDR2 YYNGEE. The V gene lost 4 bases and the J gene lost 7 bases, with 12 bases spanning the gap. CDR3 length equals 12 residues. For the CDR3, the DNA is TGTGCCAGCAGCCAGGCCGCGGGGGAGCAGTACTTC. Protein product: CASSQAAGEQYF.

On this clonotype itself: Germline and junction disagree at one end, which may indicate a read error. The CDR3 sequence: CAISLGGPDTKITSYNEQFF. CDR3 coding DNA: TGTGCCATCAGCTTAGGCGGTCCGGACACGAAAATAACATCCTACAATGAGCAGTTCTTC. The chain employs TRBV13 and TRBJ2-1; TRBD1 is a possible D gene (5 bases). CDR1 is PRHDT and CDR2 is FYEKMQ in the germline V gene (reference sequence). The CDR3 contains 20 residues.

The chain's CDR3 is CATSVNKGARNQPQHF. In DNA form, the CDR3 reads TGTGCCACCTCAGTTAATAAGGGGGCGAGGAATCAGCCCCAGCATTTT. This chain joins TRBV10-3 and TRBJ1-5, with 7 bases identical to TRBD1. The CDR3 is made up of 16 amino acids. The germline gives CDR1 ENHRY, CDR2 SYGVKD. V lost 10 bases and J lost 4; bases outside the gene matches: 16.

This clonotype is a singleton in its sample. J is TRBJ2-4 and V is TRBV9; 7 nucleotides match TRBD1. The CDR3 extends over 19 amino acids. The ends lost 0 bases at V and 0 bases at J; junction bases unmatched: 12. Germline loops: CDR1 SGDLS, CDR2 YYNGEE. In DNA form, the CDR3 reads TGTGCCAGCAGCGTAGCCGGGGACAGAGTCCCTTTAGCCAAAAACATTCAGTACTTC. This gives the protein CASSVAGDRVPLAKNIQYF.

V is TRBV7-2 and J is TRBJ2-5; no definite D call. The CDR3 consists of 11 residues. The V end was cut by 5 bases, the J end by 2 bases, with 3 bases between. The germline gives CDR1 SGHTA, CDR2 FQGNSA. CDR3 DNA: TGTGCCAGCAGCGGACAAGAGACCCAGTACTTC. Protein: CASSGQETQYF.

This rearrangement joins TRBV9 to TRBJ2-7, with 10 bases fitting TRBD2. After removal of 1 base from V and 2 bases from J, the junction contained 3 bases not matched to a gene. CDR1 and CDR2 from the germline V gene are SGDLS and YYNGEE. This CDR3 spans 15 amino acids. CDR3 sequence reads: CASSVTGTSAYEQYF. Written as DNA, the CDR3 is TGTGCCAGCAGCGTAACCGGGACTAGCGCCTACGAGCAGTACTTC.

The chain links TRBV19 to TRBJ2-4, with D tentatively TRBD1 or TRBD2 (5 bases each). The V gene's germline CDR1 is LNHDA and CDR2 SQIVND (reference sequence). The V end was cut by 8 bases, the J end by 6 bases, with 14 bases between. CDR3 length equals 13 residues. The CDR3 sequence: CASGTLGGNIQYF. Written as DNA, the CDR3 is TGTGCCAGTGGGACCTTGGGTGGAAACATTCAGTACTTC.

Written as DNA, the CDR3 is TGTGCCAGCAGTGAAGGCAGAACCTACGAGCAGTACTTC. This codes for CASSEGRTYEQYF. The V call is TRBV2, the J call TRBJ2-7; D remains unclear. The V gene's germline CDR1 is SNHLY and CDR2 FYNNEI. Trimming took 1 base from V and 2 from J, leaving 6 bases between them. This CDR3 is 13 amino acids long.

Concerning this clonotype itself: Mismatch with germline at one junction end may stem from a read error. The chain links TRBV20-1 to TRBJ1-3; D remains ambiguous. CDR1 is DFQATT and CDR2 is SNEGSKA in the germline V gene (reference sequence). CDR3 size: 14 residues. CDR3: CSARGSASGNTICF. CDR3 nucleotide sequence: TGCAGTGCTAGAGGTTCAGCCTCTGGAAACACCATATGTTTT.

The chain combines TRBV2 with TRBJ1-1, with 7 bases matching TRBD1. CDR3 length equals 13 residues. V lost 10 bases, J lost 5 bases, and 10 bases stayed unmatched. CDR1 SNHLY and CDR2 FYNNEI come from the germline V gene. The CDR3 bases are TGTGCCATCCCCGGGGCAGGGGGAACTGAAGCTTTCTTT. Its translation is CAIPGAGGTEAFF.

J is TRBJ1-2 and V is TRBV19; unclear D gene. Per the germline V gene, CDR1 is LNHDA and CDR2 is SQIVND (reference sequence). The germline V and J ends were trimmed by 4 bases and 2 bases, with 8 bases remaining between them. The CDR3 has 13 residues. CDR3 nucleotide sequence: TGTGCCAGTAGTAGGGATTTGAACTATGGCTACACCTTC. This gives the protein CASSRDLNYGYTF.

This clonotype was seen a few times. Here the CDR3 reads CASSEWIDYGYTF. Written as DNA, the CDR3 is TGCGCCAGCAGTGAGTGGATAGACTATGGCTACACCTTC. This chain joins TRBV10-1 and TRBJ1-2; D gene ambiguous. Trimming pared 1 base from V and 3 bases from J, leaving 6 bases between. CDR3 size: 13 residues. From germline, CDR1 is WNHNN and CDR2 SYGVQD (reference sequence).

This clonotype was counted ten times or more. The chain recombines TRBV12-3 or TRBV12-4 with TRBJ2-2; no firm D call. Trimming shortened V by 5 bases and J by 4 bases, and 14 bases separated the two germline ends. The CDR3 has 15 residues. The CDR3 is CASSGPPSSTGELFF. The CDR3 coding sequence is TGTGCCAGCAGTGGGCCACCTAGTTCCACCGGGGAGCTGTTTTTT.

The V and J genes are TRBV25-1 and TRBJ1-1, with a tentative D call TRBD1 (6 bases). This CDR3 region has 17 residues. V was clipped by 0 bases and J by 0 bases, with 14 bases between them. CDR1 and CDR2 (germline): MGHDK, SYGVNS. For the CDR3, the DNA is TGTGCCAGCAGTGAATATCCTTTGGACAGAGTGAACACTGAAGCTTTCTTT. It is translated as CASSEYPLDRVNTEAFF.

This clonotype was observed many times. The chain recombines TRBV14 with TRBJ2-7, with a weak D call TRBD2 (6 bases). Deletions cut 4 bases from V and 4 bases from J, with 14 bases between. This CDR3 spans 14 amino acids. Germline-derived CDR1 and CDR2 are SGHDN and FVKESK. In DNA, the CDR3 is TGTGCCAGCAGCCCAAGACCGGGAGAGTACGAGCAGTACTTC. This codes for CASSPRPGEYEQYF.

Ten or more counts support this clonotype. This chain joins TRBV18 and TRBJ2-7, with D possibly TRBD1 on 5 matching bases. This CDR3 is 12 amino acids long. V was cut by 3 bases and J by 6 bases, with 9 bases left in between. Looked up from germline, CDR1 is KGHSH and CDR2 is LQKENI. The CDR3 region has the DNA TGTGCCAGCTCACCGAAGGACACCGAGCAGTACTTC. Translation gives CASSPKDTEQYF.

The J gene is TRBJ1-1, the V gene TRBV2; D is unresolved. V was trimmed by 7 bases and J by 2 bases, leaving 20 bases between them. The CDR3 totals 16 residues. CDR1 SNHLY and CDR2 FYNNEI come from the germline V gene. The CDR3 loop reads CASTPITASLNTEAFF. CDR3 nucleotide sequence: TGTGCCAGCACCCCCATTACAGCAAGTTTAAACACTGAAGCTTTCTTT.

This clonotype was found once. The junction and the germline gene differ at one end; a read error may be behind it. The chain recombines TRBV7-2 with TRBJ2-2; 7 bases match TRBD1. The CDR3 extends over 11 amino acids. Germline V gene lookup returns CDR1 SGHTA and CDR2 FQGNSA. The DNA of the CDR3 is TGTGCCAGCAGCTTGGCAGGGGGGCTGTTTTTT. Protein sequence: CASSLAGGLFF. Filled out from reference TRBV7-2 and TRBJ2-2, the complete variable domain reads GAGVSQSPSNKVTEKGKDVELRCDPISGHTALYWYRQSLGQGLEFLIYFQGNSAPDKSGLPSDRFSAERTGGSVSTLTIQRTQQEDSAVYLCASSLAGGLFFGEGSRLTVL.

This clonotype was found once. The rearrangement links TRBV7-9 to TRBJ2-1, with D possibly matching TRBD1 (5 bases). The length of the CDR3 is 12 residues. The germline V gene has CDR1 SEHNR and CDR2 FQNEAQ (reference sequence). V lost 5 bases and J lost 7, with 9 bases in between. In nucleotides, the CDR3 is TGTGCCAGCAGCCCAGGGAAGAATGAGCAGTTCTTC. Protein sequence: CASSPGKNEQFF.

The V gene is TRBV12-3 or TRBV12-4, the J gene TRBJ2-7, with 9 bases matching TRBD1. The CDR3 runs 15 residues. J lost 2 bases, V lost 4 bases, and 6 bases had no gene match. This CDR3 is CASSWGDRATYEQYF. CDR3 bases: TGTGCCAGCAGTTGGGGGGACAGGGCTACCTACGAGCAGTACTTC.

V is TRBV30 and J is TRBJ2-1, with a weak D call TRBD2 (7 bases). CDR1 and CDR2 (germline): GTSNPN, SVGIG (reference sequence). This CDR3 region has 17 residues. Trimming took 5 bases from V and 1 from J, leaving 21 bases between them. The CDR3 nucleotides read TGTGCCTGGTCCTGGGGGGCGGGAGCGGGGTCCTACAATGAGCAGTTCTTC. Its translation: CAWSWGAGAGSYNEQFF.

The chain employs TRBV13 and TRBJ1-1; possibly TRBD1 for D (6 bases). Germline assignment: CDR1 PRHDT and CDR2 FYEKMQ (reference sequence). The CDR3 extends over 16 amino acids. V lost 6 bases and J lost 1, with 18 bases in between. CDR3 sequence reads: CASRHRGAGTNTEAFF. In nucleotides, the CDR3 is TGTGCCAGCAGACATAGGGGGGCAGGGACGAACACTGAAGCTTTCTTT.

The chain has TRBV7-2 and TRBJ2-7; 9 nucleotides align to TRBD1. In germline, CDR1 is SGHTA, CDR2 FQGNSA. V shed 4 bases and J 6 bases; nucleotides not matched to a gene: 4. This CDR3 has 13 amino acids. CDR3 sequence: CASSSGTGREQYF. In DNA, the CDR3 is TGTGCCAGCAGCTCGGGGACAGGGCGCGAGCAGTACTTC.